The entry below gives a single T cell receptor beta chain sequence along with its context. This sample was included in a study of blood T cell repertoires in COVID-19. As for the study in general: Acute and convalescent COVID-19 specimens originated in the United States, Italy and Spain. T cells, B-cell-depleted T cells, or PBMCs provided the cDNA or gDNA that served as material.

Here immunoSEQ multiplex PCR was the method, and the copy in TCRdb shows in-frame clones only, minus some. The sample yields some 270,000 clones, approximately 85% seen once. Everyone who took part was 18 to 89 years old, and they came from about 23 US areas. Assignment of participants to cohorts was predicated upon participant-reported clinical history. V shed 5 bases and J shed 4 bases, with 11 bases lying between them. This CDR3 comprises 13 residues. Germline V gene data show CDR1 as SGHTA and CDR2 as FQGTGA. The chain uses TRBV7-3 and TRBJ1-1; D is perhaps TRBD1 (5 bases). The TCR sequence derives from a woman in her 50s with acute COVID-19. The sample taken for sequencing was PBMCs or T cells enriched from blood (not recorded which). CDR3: CASSPGSGTEAFF. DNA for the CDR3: TGTGCCAGCAGCCCAGGGTCGGGCACTGAAGCTTTCTTT.